Listed here is a single TCR beta chain. Its target is not known. CDR3 length equals 15 residues. The junction had 8 bases not matched to a gene; V was cut back by 5 bases and J by 4 bases. From germline, CDR1 is MNHEY and CDR2 SVGAGI. Reverse transcription of all isolated RNA meant that expressed TCRB transcripts were sequenced. Some clones are missing from TCRdb's copy, which holds only in-frame ones; the method was immunoSEQ multiplex PCR. Here the sample spans roughly 350,000 clones, approximately 9.9% being singletons. The data belong to a study of beta chain features in type 1 diabetes. Points from the study as a whole: HLA effects on TCRB rearrangement stayed unresolved here.

The chain combines TRBV6-5 with TRBJ2-3; 8 bases line up with TRBD2. Specimen: naive CD4+ T cells from blood. This TCR came from a woman in her 30s in good health. The CDR3 reads CASSGGLVKADTQYF. The CDR3, as DNA: TGTGCCAGCAGTGGGGGACTAGTAAAGGCAGATACGCAGTATTTT.